These T cell receptor beta chains were read from a single sample in a study of T cell changes during pregnancy in multiple sclerosis. Only in-frame clones appear in the TCRdb table, and some are missing; sequencing was by immunoSEQ multiplex PCR. The sample holds over 55,000 clones; approximately 92% are singletons and the top ten take 2.5% to 3.5%. The sample was CD8+ T cells from peripheral blood mononuclear cells, taken in the third trimester of pregnancy. These receptors all come from a female donor in good health, enrolled as a control in a pregnancy study. The CDR3 runs from the conserved cysteine through the conserved F or W. A D gene is named only where the DNA matches it firmly. Clone size is not always given. Where it is, it says once, few, many or a class for expanded clones.

NA	NA	15	TRBV4-3	TRBJ1-2	CASSHSSGYNVGYTF	TGCGCCAGCAGCCATTCGTCAGGGTATAATGTTGGCTACACCTTC
NA	NA	14	TRBV5-4	TRBJ1-1	CASSPLGGNTEAFF	TGTGCCAGCAGCCCCTTAGGGGGGAACACTGAAGCTTTCTTT
NA	NA	15	TRBV4-1	TRBJ2-7	CASSQDSGQTYEQYF	TGCGCCAGCAGCCAAGATTCCGGACAGACCTACGAGCAGTACTTC
NA	NA	14	TRBV7-9	TRBJ2-4	CASSSRDNENIQYF	TGTGCCAGCAGCTCCCGGGACAACGAAAACATTCAGTACTTC
NA	NA	15	TRBV21-1	TRBJ1-6	CASSKDSQGNSPLHF	TGTGCCAGCAGCAAAGATAGCCAGGGTAATTCACCCCTCCACTTT
NA	TRBD1	16	TRBV5-6	TRBJ2-3	CASSHGTGGIADTQYF	TGTGCCAGCAGTCACGGGACAGGGGGTATCGCAGATACGCAGTATTTT
NA	NA	13	TRBV6-5	TRBJ2-1	CASSFGGDGEQFF	TGTGCCAGCAGCTTTGGCGGGGACGGTGAGCAGTTCTTC
medium-sized	TRBD1	14	TRBV27	TRBJ1-1	CASSLRRTGTEAFF	TGTGCCAGCAGTTTAAGACGGACAGGCACTGAAGCTTTCTTT
NA	NA	18	TRBV5-4	TRBJ2-1	CASSPRGSRDSFNNEQFF	TGTGCCAGCAGCCCGAGGGGTTCGCGGGACAGTTTCAACAATGAGCAGTTCTTC
NA	NA	14	TRBV6-5	TRBJ1-4	CASSSGRGGEKLFF	TGTGCCAGCAGTTCCGGACGGGGAGGAGAAAAACTGTTTTTT
NA	TRBD1	14	TRBV5-6	TRBJ1-4	CASSLALGGQGTLF	TGTGCCAGCAGCTTGGCGCTAGGGGGACAGGGGACACTTTTT
NA	TRBD2	15	TRBV9	TRBJ2-7	CASSAGTTHIYEQYF	TGTGCCAGCAGCGCGGGGACTACGCACATCTACGAGCAGTACTTC
once	TRBD1	13	TRBV29-1	TRBJ2-1	CSVVGQGTNEQFF	TGCAGCGTTGTGGGACAGGGTACTAATGAGCAGTTCTTC
NA	NA	16	TRBV4-1	TRBJ1-2	CASSQEIRQGTLIHTF	TGCGCCAGCAGCCAAGAAATCAGGCAGGGGACCCTCATTCACACCTTC
NA	NA	15	TRBV6-5	TRBJ2-7	CASSYGAVSSYEQYF	TGTGCCAGCAGTTACGGGGCAGTTAGCTCCTACGAGCAGTACTTC
NA	TRBD1	15	TRBV5-1	TRBJ1-1	CASSFGTAMNTEAFF	TGCGCCAGCAGCTTTGGGACAGCTATGAACACTGAAGCTTTCTTT
NA	NA	12	TRBV10-3	TRBJ1-2	CATQDSDYGYTF	TGTGCCACCCAGGACAGCGACTATGGCTACACCTTC
NA	NA	12	TRBV27	TRBJ1-1	CASASGSTEAFF	TGTGCCAGTGCGTCGGGGAGCACTGAAGCTTTCTTT
NA	NA	12	TRBV2	TRBJ2-7	CASSARTYEQYF	TGTGCCAGCAGTGCCAGGACCTACGAGCAGTACTTC
NA	TRBD1	14	TRBV5-1	TRBJ2-5	CASSLTGEWETQYF	TGCGCCAGCAGCTTGACAGGGGAGTGGGAGACCCAGTACTTC
NA	TRBD2	15	TRBV4-3	TRBJ2-5	CASSQTSGGQETQYF	TGCGCCAGCAGCCAAACTAGCGGGGGCCAAGAGACCCAGTACTTC
once	NA	15	TRBV4-3	TRBJ2-7	CASSQDRTVPYEQYF	TGCGCCAGCAGCCAAGATAGGACAGTACCCTACGAGCAGTACTTC
NA	TRBD1	15	TRBV6-5	TRBJ2-7	CASSSRQGATYEQYF	TGTGCCAGCAGTTCCCGACAGGGGGCTACTTACGAGCAGTACTTC
NA	TRBD1	15	TRBV4-3	TRBJ1-2	CASSQGLTGGNGYTF	TGCGCCAGCAGCCAAGGATTGACAGGGGGCAATGGCTACACCTTC
NA	TRBD1	14	TRBV27	TRBJ1-1	CASSLGTEGTEAFF	TGTGCCAGCAGTTTAGGGACAGAGGGGACTGAAGCTTTCTTT
NA	NA	16	TRBV5-6	TRBJ1-5	CASSLDGPRDNQPQHF	TGTGCCAGCAGCTTGGACGGGCCGCGGGACAATCAGCCCCAGCATTTT
once	TRBD1	17	TRBV7-2	TRBJ1-1	CASSSRTGAIMNTEAFF	TGTGCCAGCAGCTCACGGACAGGGGCCATAATGAACACTGAAGCTTTCTTT
once	NA	13	TRBV9	TRBJ2-7	CASSVATGYEQYF	TGTGCCAGCAGCGTAGCAACCGGTTACGAGCAGTACTTC
NA	NA	19	TRBV6-1	TRBJ2-3	CASSVEGPTLLSSTDTQYF	TGTGCCAGCAGTGTAGAGGGCCCAACACTCCTTTCTAGCACAGATACGCAGTATTTT
NA	NA	14	TRBV27	TRBJ1-2	CASSLSASGPGYTF	TGTGCCAGCAGTTTATCGGCCTCAGGCCCTGGCTACACCTTC
NA	TRBD2	16	TRBV27	TRBJ2-7	CASSSRTSGEPYEQYF	TGTGCCAGCAGTTCGCGGACTAGCGGGGAGCCCTACGAGCAGTACTTC
NA	TRBD2	14	TRBV19	TRBJ2-7	CATTGGANSYEQYF	TGTGCCACCACGGGGGGGGCCAACTCCTACGAGCAGTACTTC
NA	NA	14	TRBV5-6	TRBJ1-5	CASSLDGGDQPQHF	TGTGCCAGCAGCTTGGACGGGGGTGATCAGCCCCAGCATTTT
NA	TRBD1	16	TRBV15	TRBJ2-3	CATSSKTGISTDTQYF	TGTGCCACCAGCAGCAAGACAGGGATTAGCACAGATACGCAGTATTTT
NA	NA	14	TRBV19	TRBJ1-1	CASSTLDGGTEAFF	TGTGCCAGTAGTACTTTGGATGGAGGCACTGAAGCTTTCTTT
NA	NA	14	TRBV5-6	TRBJ1-2	CASGGEDSRYGYTF	TGTGCCAGCGGAGGTGAGGATTCTCGCTATGGCTACACCTTC
NA	NA	15	TRBV6-5	TRBJ2-5	CASSSQRQDQETQYF	TGTGCCAGCAGCTCCCAGAGACAGGACCAAGAGACCCAGTACTTC
NA	TRBD1	16	TRBV7-9	TRBJ2-1	CASTEYQTGRHNEQFF	TGTGCCAGCACCGAATACCAGACAGGGCGACACAATGAGCAGTTCTTC
NA	NA	17	TRBV19	TRBJ1-6	CASSIAYPGGGSSPLHF	TGTGCCAGTAGTATAGCTTACCCCGGCGGGGGTAGTTCACCCCTCCACTTT
NA	NA	12	TRBV14	TRBJ2-7	CASSQVGGEQYF	TGTGCCAGCAGCCAAGTGGGCGGGGAGCAGTACTTC
NA	NA	15	TRBV27	TRBJ2-2	CASSPDTAHTGELFF	TGTGCCAGCAGCCCGGACACAGCCCACACCGGGGAGCTGTTTTTT
NA	TRBD2	15	TRBV7-9	TRBJ2-7	CASSARTSGIDEQYF	TGTGCCAGCAGCGCCCGGACTAGCGGGATCGACGAGCAGTACTTC
NA	NA	13	TRBV27	TRBJ2-3	CASISPGFDTQYF	TGTGCCAGCATCTCACCAGGGTTTGATACGCAGTATTTT
NA	TRBD1	16	TRBV25-1	TRBJ1-2	CASSEPLTGGRNGYTF	TGTGCCAGCAGTGAACCCCTGACAGGGGGCCGGAATGGCTACACCTTC
many	TRBD2	16	TRBV4-3	TRBJ2-5	CASSQDPSGGAETQYF	TGCGCCAGCAGCCAAGATCCTAGCGGGGGGGCAGAGACCCAGTACTTC
NA	NA	13	TRBV7-7	TRBJ2-2	CASSLTGSGELFF	TGTGCCAGCAGCCTCACAGGGTCCGGGGAGCTGTTTTTT
NA	TRBD1	14	TRBV5-6	TRBJ1-1	CASSWGTANTEAFF	TGTGCCAGCAGCTGGGGGACAGCGAACACTGAAGCTTTCTTT
NA	NA	15	TRBV4-1	TRBJ1-1	CASTSNRVAIAEAFF	TGCGCCAGCACCTCAAATAGGGTAGCGATAGCTGAAGCTTTCTTT
NA	TRBD2	13	TRBV2	TRBJ2-1	CASLLAGYNEQFF	TGTGCCAGCTTATTAGCGGGGTACAATGAGCAGTTCTTC
NA	NA	13	TRBV4-2	TRBJ2-7	CASSQGTLYEQYF	TGTGCCAGCAGCCAAGGTACTTTATACGAGCAGTACTTC
NA	TRBD2	21	TRBV7-8	TRBJ2-1	CASSSPIRTGTSGGESNEQFF	TGTGCCAGCAGCTCACCAATTCGCACCGGGACTAGCGGGGGGGAGAGCAATGAGCAGTTCTTC
NA	NA	15	TRBV19	TRBJ1-2	CASGWGGEGSNGYTF	TGTGCCTCCGGGTGGGGGGGCGAAGGATCAAATGGCTACACCTTC
NA	TRBD1	15	TRBV4-3	TRBJ2-3	CASSPGTGRADTQYF	TGCGCCAGCAGCCCCGGGACAGGGAGGGCAGATACGCAGTATTTT
NA	NA	20	TRBV30	TRBJ2-1	CAWRPSSRDLSPWRDNEQFF	TGTGCCTGGAGACCTAGCTCACGGGACTTATCACCTTGGCGGGACAATGAGCAGTTCTTC